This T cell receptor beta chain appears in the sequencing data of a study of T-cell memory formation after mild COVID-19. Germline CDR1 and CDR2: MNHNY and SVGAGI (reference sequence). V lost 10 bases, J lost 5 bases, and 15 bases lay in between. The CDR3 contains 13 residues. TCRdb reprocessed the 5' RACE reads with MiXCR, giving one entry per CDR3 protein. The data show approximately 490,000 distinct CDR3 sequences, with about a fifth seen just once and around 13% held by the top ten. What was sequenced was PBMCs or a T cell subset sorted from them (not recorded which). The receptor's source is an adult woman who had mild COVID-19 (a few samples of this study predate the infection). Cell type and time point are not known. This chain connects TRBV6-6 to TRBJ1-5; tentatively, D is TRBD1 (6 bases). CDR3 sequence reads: CATRQAIYQPQHF. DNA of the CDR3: TGTGCCACCCGACAGGCAATATATCAGCCCCAGCATTTT.